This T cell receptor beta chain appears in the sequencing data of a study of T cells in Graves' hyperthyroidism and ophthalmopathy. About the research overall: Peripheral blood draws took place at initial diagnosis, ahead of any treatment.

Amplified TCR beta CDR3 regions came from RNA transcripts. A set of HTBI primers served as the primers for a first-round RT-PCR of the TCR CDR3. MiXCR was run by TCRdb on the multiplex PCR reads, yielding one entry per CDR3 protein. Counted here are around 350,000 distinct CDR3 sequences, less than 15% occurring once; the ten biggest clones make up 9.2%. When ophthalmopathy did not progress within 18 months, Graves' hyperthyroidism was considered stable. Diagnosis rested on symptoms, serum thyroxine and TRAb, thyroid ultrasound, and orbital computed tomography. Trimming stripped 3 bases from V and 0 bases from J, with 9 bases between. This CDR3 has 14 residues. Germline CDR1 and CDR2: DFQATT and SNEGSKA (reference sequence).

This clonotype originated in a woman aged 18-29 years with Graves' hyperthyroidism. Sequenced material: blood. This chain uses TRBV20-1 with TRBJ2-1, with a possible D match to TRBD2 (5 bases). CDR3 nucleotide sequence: TGCAGTGCTAGGGACTGGGACTCCTACAATGAGCAGTTCTTC. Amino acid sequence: CSARDWDSYNEQFF.